This entry lists 4 T cell receptor beta chains sequenced from one sample in a study of spatial heterogeneity in lung cancer. From the 5' RACE reads, TCRdb called clonotypes with MiXCR, one entry per CDR3 protein. The table records 35,000 to 55,000 distinct CDR3 sequences, approximately 7% of them present only once. Documented time point: sample taken at primary tumor resection. Whole RNA, which was extracted from tumor, nontumor lung tissue or frozen PBMC, was sequenced without any cell sorting. The sequencing here drew on PBMCs, taken at surgery. These receptors were taken from a female donor with early-stage non-small cell lung cancer.

This chain connects TRBV18 to TRBJ1-1, with D possibly matching TRBD1 (5 bases). Germline V gene data show CDR1 as KGHSH and CDR2 as LQKENI. V was pared by 2 bases and J by 4 bases, with 17 bases between. The CDR3 length is 16 residues. The CDR3 DNA follows: TGTGCCAGCTCACCAGTAGTCCACGGAAGGGGCACTGAAGCTTTCTTT. Amino acid sequence: CASSPVVHGRGTEAFF.

The chain combines TRBV5-1 with TRBJ2-3; D assignment may be TRBD1 or TRBD2 (5 bases each). Trimming left V 2 bases short and J 2 bases short, with 18 bases between. The CDR3 totals 17 residues. From germline, CDR1 is SGHRS and CDR2 YFSETQ. The CDR3 sequence is CASSLHSQWGSTDTQYF. CDR3 DNA sequence: TGCGCCAGCAGCTTACATTCCCAGTGGGGGTCCACAGATACGCAGTATTTT.

The chain is built from TRBV29-1 and TRBJ2-6; D unresolved. V was trimmed by 1 base and J by 3 bases, leaving 1 base between them. The CDR3 totals 12 residues. In germline, CDR1 is SQVTM, CDR2 ANQGSEA. The CDR3 region is CSVEVGANVLTF. Here the CDR3 DNA reads TGCAGCGTTGAAGTTGGGGCCAACGTCCTGACTTTC. The full variable domain, with the rest looked up from reference TRBV29-1 and TRBJ2-6, is SAVISQKPSRDICQRGTSLTIQCQVDSQVTMMFWYRQQPGQSLTLIATANQGSEATYESGFVIDKFPISRPNLTFSTLTVSNMSPEDSSIYLCSVEVGANVLTFGAGSRLTVL.

This clonotype was observed at least ten times. The V and J genes are TRBV28 and TRBJ2-7, with TRBD2 identical over 10 bases. V lost 8 bases, J lost 3 bases, and 7 bases stayed unmatched. CDR3 length: 14 amino acids. Germline V gene lookup returns CDR1 MDHEN and CDR2 SYDVKM. CDR3: CASHEAGGDYEQYF. The CDR3 DNA reads TGTGCCAGCCACGAAGCGGGGGGGGACTACGAGCAGTACTTC. The whole variable domain, remainder taken from reference TRBV28 and TRBJ2-7, is DVKVTQSSRYLVKRTGEKVFLECVQDMDHENMFWYRQDPGLGLRLIYFSYDVKMKEKGDIPEGYSVSREKKERFSLILESASTNQTSMYLCASHEAGGDYEQYFGPGTRLTVT.